This T cell receptor (beta chain) was recorded in a study of OX40 agonist ivuxolimab in advanced cancers. Some background on the complete study: Ivuxolimab was a fully human IgG2 agonistic monoclonal antibody targeting the costimulatory receptor OX40 (CD134). Intravenous ivuxolimab was administered to patients every 2 weeks at six dose levels: 0.01, 0.1, 0.3, 1.5, 3 and 10 mg/kg. Of the approximately 54 dose-escalation patients, hepatocellular carcinoma was present in around 19, melanoma in around 15, renal cell carcinoma in 9 and head and neck cancer in 9. A male proportion of 82.7% and a mean age of 60 years, ranging from roughly 20 to 80, were recorded for the dose-escalation cohort. Patients were allowed to have had prior anti-PD-1, anti-PD-L1 or anti-CTLA-4 therapy, and 40% of the dose-escalation patients had been treated with checkpoint inhibitors. Partial responses were achieved by three dose-escalation patients, of whom one had hepatocellular carcinoma and two had cutaneous melanoma. The purpose of peripheral TCRbeta sequencing was to test whether ivuxolimab changed TCR sequence diversity and led to clonal T-cell expansion. The paper describes the monotherapy dose-escalation part (N of about 52 patients) of the phase I trial of ivuxolimab.

For sequencing of the TCRbeta CDR3 region, genomic DNA was extracted from the sorted cells. The immunoSEQ Assay was used for sequencing of TCRbeta CDR3 regions. Sourced from immuneACCESS, this table was stored by TCRdb with only in-frame sequences that have V and J called. A share of the clones is absent; for the studies checked, an unresolved V gene accounts for under half, and the remainder has no known explanation. Recorded for this sample are under 70,000 clones; more than 85% of them occurred a single time. The top ten constitute 0.62% of the sample. A remark on this clone: The antigen it binds to is not known. Base qualities are not at hand, and no much larger clone is one base apart.

Here is what the overall study found, with its caveats: Which antigens the clonally expanded peripheral T cells were specific for was not determined. After ivuxolimab, CD8+ T cells had more expanded clones than CD4+ T cells on average. Low levels of normalized T-cell clonal expansion were also seen in some patients who did not respond. At doses from 0.1 to 3.0 mg/kg, clonal expansion was seen in both CD4+ and CD8+ blood T cells between baseline and week 6. In the 0.1-3.0 mg/kg groups, partial responders had among the lowest normalized peripheral clonal expansion, particularly in CD8+ T cells.

The trial excluded patients who had a history of autoimmune disease or were on systemic immunosuppression. Peripheral blood for TCR sequencing was drawn from every dose cohort at baseline, at cycle 4 day 1 and at cycle 7 day 1. Samples were obtained from an open-label, multicenter, first-in-human phase I dose-escalation trial of ivuxolimab. The trial enrolled adults with locally advanced or metastatic head and neck squamous cell, hepatocellular, melanoma or renal cell carcinoma. Before TCR sequencing, CD4+ and CD8+ T cells were separately sorted from peripheral blood. Per the germline V gene (reference sequence), SEHNR is the CDR1 and FQNEAQ is the CDR2. Reading from cysteine to phenylalanine, the CDR3 counts 14 amino acids. Left in the record is the CDR3 DNA by itself, 42 bases read in frame from the first base. The trim is 3 bases for V and 5 bases for J, with a gap of 11 bases between the germline ends.

The chain employs TRBV7-9 and TRBJ2-1, with no confident D gene call. This receptor was obtained from an adult with an advanced solid tumor such as melanoma, head and neck, liver or kidney cancer. The sequencing here drew on CD4+ or CD8+ T cells sorted from blood, taken in a trial of the OX40 agonist ivuxolimab. The DNA sequence is as follows: TGTGCCAGCAGCTTTAATTTACAAGACAATGAGCAGTTCTTC. Its amino acids are CASSFNLQDNEQFF. The full variable domain, with segments outside the CDR3 supplied by the reference TRBV7-9 and TRBJ2-1 proteins, appears as DTGVSQNPRHKITKRGQNVTFRCDPISEHNRLYWYRQTLGQGPEFLTYFQNEAQLEKSRLLSDRFSAERPKGSFSTLEIQRTEQGDSAMYLCASSFNLQDNEQFFGPGTRLTVL.